This TCR beta chain was documented in a study of blood T cells in healthy people across ages. General study points: As age increased, TCR beta diversity per million T cells fell in a roughly linear fashion. From one million sequenced T cells, diversity estimates were lower bounds.

In regard to this clonotype: What it binds is not known.

Germline CDR1 is SNHLY and CDR2 is FYNNEI. The length of the CDR3 is 16 residues. Trimming pared 4 bases from V and 6 bases from J, leaving 16 bases between. A second PCR, run for about 7 to 11 cycles, used a sample-barcoded 5' primer plus a J-beta primer mix. Every cDNA molecule carried a tag from a template-switch adaptor bearing 12 random nucleotides. TCRdb re-called the 5' RACE reads through MiXCR, storing one row per CDR3 protein. The data contain 600,000 to 850,000 distinct CDR3 sequences, around 40% of them singletons. Total RNA extraction produced at least 5.5 micrograms (per sample) for the study.

The sequencing sample was made of blood. The V and J genes are TRBV2 and TRBJ1-6; TRBD1 might be the D (5 bases). This sequence was found in a woman aged 55-70 years in good health. DNA of the CDR3: TGTGCCAGCAGTGGGGGCCAAAAGGATCCTAATTCACCCCTCCACTTT. Its protein is CASSGGQKDPNSPLHF.